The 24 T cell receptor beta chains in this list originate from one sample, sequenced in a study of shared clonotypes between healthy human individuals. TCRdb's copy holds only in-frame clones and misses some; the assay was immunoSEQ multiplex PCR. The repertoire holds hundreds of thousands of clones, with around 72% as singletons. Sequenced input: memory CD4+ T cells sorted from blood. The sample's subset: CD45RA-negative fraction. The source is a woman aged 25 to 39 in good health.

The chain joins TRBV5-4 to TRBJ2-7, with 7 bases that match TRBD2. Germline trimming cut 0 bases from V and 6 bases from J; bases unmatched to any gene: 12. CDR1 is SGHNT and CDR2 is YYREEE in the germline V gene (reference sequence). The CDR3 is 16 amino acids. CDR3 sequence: CASSLGQYGGTVEQYF. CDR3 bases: TGTGCCAGCAGCTTGGGTCAATACGGGGGGACTGTCGAGCAGTACTTC. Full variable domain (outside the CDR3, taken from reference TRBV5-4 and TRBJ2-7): ETGVTQSPTHLIKTRGQQVTLRCSSQSGHNTVSWYQQALGQGPQFIFQYYREEENGRGNFPPRFSGLQFPNYSSELNVNALELDDSALYLCASSLGQYGGTVEQYFGPGTRLTVT.

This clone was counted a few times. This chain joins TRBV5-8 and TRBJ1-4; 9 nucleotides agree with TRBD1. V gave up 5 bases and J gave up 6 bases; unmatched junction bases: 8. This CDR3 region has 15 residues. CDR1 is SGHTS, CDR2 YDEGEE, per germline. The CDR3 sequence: CASRPLTGGDEKLFF. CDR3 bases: TGTGCCAGCAGACCCCTGACAGGGGGGGATGAAAAACTGTTTTTT.

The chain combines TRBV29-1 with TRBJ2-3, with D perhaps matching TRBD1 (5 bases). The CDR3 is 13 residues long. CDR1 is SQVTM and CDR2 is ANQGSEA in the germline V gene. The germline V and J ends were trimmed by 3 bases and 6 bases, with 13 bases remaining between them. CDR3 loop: CSVDRTTGDTQYF. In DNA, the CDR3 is TGCAGCGTTGATAGGACAACGGGCGATACGCAGTATTTT.

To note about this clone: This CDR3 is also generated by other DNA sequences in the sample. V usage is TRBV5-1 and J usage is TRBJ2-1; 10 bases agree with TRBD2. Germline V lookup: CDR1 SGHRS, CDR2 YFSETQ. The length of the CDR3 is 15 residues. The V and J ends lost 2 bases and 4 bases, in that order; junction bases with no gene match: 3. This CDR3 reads CASSFDSGGYNEQFF. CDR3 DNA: TGCGCCAGCAGCTTCGATAGCGGGGGGTACAATGAGCAGTTCTTC. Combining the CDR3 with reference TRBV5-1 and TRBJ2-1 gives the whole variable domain KAGVTQTPRYLIKTRGQQVTLSCSPISGHRSVSWYQQTPGQGLQFLFEYFSETQRNKGNFPGRFSGRQFSNSRSEMNVSTLELGDSALYLCASSFDSGGYNEQFFGPGTRLTVL.

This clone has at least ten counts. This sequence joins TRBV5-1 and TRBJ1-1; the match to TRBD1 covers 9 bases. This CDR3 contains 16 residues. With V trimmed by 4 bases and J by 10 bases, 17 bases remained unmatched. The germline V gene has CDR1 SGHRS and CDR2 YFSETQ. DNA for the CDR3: TGCGCCAGCAGCCTAATTCAACAGGGGGCCGGTTCGTTAGCTTTCTTT. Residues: CASSLIQQGAGSLAFF.

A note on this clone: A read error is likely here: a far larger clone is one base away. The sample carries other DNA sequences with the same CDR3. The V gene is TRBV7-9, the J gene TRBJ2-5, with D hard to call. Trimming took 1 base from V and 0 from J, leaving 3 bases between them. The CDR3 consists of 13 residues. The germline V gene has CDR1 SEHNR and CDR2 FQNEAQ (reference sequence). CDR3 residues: CASSLGYQETQYF. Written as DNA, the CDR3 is TGTGCCAGCAGCTTAGGGTACCAAGAGACCCAGTACTTC. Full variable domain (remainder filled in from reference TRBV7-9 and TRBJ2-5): DTGVSQNPRHKITKRGQNVTFRCDPISEHNRLYWYRQTLGQGPEFLTYFQNEAQLEKSRLLSDRFSAERPKGSFSTLEIQRTEQGDSAMYLCASSLGYQETQYFGPGTRLLVL.

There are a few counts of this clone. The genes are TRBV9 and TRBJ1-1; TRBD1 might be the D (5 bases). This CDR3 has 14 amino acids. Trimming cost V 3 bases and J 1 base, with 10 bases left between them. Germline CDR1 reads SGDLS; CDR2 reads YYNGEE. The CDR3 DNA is TGTGCCAGCAGCGCACAGGTGGGGAACACTGAAGCTTTCTTT. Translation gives CASSAQVGNTEAFF.

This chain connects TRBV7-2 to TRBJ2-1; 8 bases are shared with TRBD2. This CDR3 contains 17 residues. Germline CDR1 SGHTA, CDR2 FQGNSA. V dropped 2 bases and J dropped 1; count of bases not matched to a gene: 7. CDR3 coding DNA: TGTGCCAGCAGCTTACAAGCGGGAGCTTGGTCCTACAATGAGCAGTTCTTC. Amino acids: CASSLQAGAWSYNEQFF.

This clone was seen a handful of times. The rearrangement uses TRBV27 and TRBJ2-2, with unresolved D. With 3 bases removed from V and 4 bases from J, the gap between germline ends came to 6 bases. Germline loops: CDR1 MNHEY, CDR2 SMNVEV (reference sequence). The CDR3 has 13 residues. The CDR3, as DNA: TGTGCCAGCAGTTTCAAGTTCACCGGGGAGCTGTTTTTT. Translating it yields CASSFKFTGELFF.

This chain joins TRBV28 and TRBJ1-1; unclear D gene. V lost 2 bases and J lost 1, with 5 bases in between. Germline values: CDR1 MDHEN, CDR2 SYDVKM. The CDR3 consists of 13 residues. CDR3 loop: CASSLPRNTEAFF. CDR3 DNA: TGTGCCAGCAGTTTACCCCGGAACACTGAAGCTTTCTTT.

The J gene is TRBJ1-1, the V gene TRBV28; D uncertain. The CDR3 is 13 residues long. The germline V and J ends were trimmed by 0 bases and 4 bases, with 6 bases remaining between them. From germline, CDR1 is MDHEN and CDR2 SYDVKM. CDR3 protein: CASSLWSGTEAFF. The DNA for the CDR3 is TGTGCCAGCAGTTTATGGTCGGGCACTGAAGCTTTCTTT.

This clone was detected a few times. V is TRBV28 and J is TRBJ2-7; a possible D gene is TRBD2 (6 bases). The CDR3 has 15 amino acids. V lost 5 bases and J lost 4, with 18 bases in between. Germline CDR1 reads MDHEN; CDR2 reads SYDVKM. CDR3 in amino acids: CASSRTGERLYEQYF. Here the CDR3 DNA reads TGTGCCAGCAGTCGTACGGGGGAGAGATTATACGAGCAGTACTTC.

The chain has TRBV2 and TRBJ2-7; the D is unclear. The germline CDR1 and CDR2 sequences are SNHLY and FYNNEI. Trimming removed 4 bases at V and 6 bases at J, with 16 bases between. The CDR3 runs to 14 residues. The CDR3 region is CASSGRLTLLEQYF. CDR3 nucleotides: TGTGCCAGCAGTGGTCGCCTAACACTGCTCGAGCAGTACTTC.

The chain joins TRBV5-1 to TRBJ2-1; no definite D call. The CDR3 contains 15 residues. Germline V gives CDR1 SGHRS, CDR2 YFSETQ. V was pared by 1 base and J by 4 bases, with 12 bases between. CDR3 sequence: CASSLTQATYNEQFF. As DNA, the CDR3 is TGCGCCAGCAGCTTGACCCAGGCCACATACAATGAGCAGTTCTTC.

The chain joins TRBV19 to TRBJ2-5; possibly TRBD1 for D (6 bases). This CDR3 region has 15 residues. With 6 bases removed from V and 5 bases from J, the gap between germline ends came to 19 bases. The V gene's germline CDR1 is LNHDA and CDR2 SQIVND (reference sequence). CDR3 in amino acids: CASRGIGGQGETQYF. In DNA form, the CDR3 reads TGTGCCAGTAGGGGGATTGGGGGCCAAGGGGAGACCCAGTACTTC.

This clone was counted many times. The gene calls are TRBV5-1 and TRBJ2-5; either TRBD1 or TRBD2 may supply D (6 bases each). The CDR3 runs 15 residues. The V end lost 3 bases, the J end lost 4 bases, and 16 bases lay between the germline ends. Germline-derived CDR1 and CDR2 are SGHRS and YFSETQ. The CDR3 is CASSSTTGRGETQYF. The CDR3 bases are TGCGCCAGCAGCTCGACAACAGGGCGGGGAGAGACCCAGTACTTC.

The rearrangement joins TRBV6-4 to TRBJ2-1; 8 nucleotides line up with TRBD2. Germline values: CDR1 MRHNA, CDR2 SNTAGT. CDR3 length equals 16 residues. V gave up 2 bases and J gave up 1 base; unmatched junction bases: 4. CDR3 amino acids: CASSDLGLASYNEQFF. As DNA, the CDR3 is TGTGCCAGCAGTGACCTCGGACTAGCTTCCTACAATGAGCAGTTCTTC.

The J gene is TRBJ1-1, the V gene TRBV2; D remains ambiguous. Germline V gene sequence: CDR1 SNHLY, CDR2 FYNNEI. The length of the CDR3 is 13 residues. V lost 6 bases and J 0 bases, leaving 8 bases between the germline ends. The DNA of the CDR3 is TGTGCCAGCAGGGTTAACATGAACACTGAAGCTTTCTTT. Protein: CASRVNMNTEAFF.

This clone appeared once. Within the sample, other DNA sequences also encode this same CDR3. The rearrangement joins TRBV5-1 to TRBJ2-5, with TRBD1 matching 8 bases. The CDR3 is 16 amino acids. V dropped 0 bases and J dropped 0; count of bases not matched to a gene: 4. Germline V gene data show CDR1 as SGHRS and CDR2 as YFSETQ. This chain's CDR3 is CASSLGQGSHQETQYF. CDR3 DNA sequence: TGCGCCAGCAGCTTGGGACAGGGGTCCCACCAAGAGACCCAGTACTTC.

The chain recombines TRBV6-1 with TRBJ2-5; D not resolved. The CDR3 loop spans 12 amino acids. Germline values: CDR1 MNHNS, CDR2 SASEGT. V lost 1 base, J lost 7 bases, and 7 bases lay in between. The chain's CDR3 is CASSEVSRTQYF. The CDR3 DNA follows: TGTGCCAGCAGTGAAGTATCTCGGACCCAGTACTTC.

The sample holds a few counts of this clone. The CDR3 sequence is CASSLSQAPDEKLFF. In DNA, the CDR3 is TGTGCCAGCAGCTTATCACAGGCTCCGGATGAAAAACTGTTTTTT. The chain carries TRBV11-2 and TRBJ1-4, with a weak D call TRBD1 (5 bases). With 2 bases removed from V and 6 bases from J, the gap between germline ends came to 13 bases. This CDR3 spans 15 amino acids. CDR1 SGHAT and CDR2 FQNNGV come from the germline V gene. Using reference TRBV11-2 and TRBJ1-4 for the parts outside the CDR3, the full variable domain is EAGVAQSPRYKIIEKRQSVAFWCNPISGHATLYWYQQILGQGPKLLIQFQNNGVVDDSQLPKDRFSAERLKGVDSTLKIQPAKLEDSAVYLCASSLSQAPDEKLFFGSGTQLSVL.

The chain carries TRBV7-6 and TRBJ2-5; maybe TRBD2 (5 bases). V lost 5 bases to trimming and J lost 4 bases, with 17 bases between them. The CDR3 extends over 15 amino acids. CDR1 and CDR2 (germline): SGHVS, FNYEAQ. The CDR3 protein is CASSPPGLQGETQYF. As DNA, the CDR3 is TGTGCCAGCAGCCCTCCCGGACTCCAAGGAGAGACCCAGTACTTC.

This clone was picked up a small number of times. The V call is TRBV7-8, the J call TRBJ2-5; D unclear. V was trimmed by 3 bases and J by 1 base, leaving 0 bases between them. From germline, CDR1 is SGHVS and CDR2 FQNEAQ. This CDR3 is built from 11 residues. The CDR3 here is CASSFQETQYF. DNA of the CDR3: TGTGCCAGCAGCTTCCAAGAGACCCAGTACTTC.

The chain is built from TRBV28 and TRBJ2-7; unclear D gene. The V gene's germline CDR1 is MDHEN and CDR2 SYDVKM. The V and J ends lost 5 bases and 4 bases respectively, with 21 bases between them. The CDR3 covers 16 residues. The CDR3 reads CASSLSTRIGSYEQYF. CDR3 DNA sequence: TGTGCCAGCAGTCTCTCGACACGCATTGGATCATACGAGCAGTACTTC.